This T cell receptor (beta chain) was sequenced for a study of T cells in Graves' hyperthyroidism and ophthalmopathy. Across the whole study: Peripheral blood samples were taken at initial diagnosis, prior to any treatment.

Study-wide results and caveats: Ophthalmopathy got predicted by the model a median around six months before its onset. Stable hyperthyroidism and ophthalmopathy were separated using 13 V-J signatures.

Germline-derived CDR1 and CDR2 are SQVTM and ANQGSEA. The CDR3 has 14 residues. The V and J ends lost 4 bases and 1 base, in that order; junction bases with no gene match: 7. This clonotype was observed a single time. Its specificity is not known. TCR beta CDR3 regions were amplified from RNA. HTBI primers were used for first-round RT-PCR of the TCR CDR3. TCRdb reprocessed the multiplex PCR reads via MiXCR and lists one record per CDR3 protein. The table lists 600,000 or so distinct CDR3 sequences, approximately 14% of them singletons. The receptor's source is a woman aged 45-60 years with Graves' ophthalmopathy. This chain links TRBV29-1 with TRBJ2-7; 7 positions agree with TRBD2. Sequenced sample: blood. The CDR3 nucleotides are TGCAGCGTTGGGGAGGGGTACAGTTCCTACGAGCAGTACTTC. It is translated as CSVGEGYSSYEQYF.